Listed here is a single T cell receptor beta chain. Given a much more abundant clone one base away, this may be a read error. This sample was included in a study of molecular identifiers for immune sequencing clone quantification. TCRdb recomputed calls from the PCR reads with MiXCR, one row per CDR3 protein. The sample lists 550,000 to 750,000 distinct CDR3 sequences, 20% occurring once. This receptor was obtained from a human donor in good health. Some libraries in this study had Jurkat cell RNA spiked in. The specimen was naive CD8+ T cells from blood, with Jurkat cell RNA spiked in. As for subset: FACS-sorted CD8+CD4-CCR7+CD45RA+ naive T cells.

The CDR3 DNA reads TGTGCCGGCAGTGAAGCGAGAGTAATTGAAGATAACTATGGCTACACCTTC. This sequence encodes CAGSEARVIEDNYGYTF. V gene TRBV6-1 combines with J gene TRBJ1-2; D is uncertain. Germline-derived CDR1 and CDR2 are MNHNS and SASEGT. There are 17 residues in the CDR3.